This T cell receptor beta chain was sequenced in a study of beta chain features in type 1 diabetes. Study overall: Patients did not differ from healthy donors in age, gender or cell yield.

Notes on this clone: Its antigen is as yet unknown.

cDNA synthesis used the whole RNA isolate, giving expressed TCRB sequences. Sequencing of naive, central memory and regulatory T cell samples gave an average of about 3.7 million reads. The table came from immunoSEQ multiplex PCR; TCRdb's copy has only in-frame clones and leaves some out. Among more than 300,000 clones listed, 9.5% to 10% were seen once. Study results and limitations: Within patients, naive, central memory and Treg TCRB repertoires seemed more similar than within healthy donors. Patients with type 1 diabetes showed fewer VDJ junction insertions and more deletions. TCRB CDR3s from Type 1 diabetes patients were moderately but significantly shorter in all four CD4+ subsets.

CDR3 length: 15 residues. The V gene lost 3 bases and the J gene lost 0 bases, with 9 bases spanning the gap. Germline-derived CDR1 and CDR2 are SGHVS and FQNEAQ. Sample: central memory CD4+ T cells from blood. The V call is TRBV7-8, the J call TRBJ2-1; D might be TRBD2 (6 bases). The clonotype was recovered from a man aged 30 to 39 with type 1 diabetes. CDR3 region: CASSFGGSSYNEQFF. CDR3 nucleotide sequence: TGTGCCAGCAGCTTTGGAGGGAGCTCCTACAATGAGCAGTTCTTC.